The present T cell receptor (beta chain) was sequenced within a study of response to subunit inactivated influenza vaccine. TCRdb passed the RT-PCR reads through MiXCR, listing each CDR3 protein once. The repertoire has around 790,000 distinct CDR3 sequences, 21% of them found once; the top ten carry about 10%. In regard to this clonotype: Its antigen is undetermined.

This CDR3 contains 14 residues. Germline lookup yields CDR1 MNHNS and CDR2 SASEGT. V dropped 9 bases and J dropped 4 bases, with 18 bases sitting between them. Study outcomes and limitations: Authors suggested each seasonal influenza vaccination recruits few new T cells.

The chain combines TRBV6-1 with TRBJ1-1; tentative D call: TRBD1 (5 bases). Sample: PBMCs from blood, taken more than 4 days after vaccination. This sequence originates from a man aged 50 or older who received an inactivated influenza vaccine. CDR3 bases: TGTGCCAGTTTCCCACCGGGCAGGGTCACTGAAGCTTTCTTT. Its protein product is CASFPPGRVTEAFF.